The sequence of this T cell receptor (beta chain) was determined in a study of cytomegalovirus exposure and HLA in healthy donors. Findings and caveats of the study: Per a prior analysis, the majority of TCR beta V segments were productive roughly 87% or roughly 30% of the time. Solely CMV serostatus was available to characterize immune exposure. An Asian-associated ancestry cluster reportedly showed fewer N-insertions than the roughly 700-donor mean in a later analysis.

CDR3 length: 14 amino acids. Losses at the gene ends were 8 bases for V and 2 bases for J; bases not matched to a gene: 7. In germline, CDR1 is SGHRS, CDR2 YFSETQ. Turning to this clone: Its antigen remains unknown.

The PCR was carried out with 60 Vbeta primers and 13 Jbeta primers. The repertoire was sequenced with immunoSEQ multiplex PCR; TCRdb's copy has only in-frame clones and lacks some. The sample yields around 280,000 clones, 80% to 90% seen once. Source material: PBMCs. The origin of this receptor is a woman in her late teens or twenties in good health and CMV-seronegative. The chain combines TRBV5-1 with TRBJ2-3; 8 bases fit TRBD2. The CDR3 here is CASSAGAFTDTQYF. The CDR3 DNA reads as TGCGCCAGTTCAGCGGGGGCTTTCACAGATACGCAGTATTTT.